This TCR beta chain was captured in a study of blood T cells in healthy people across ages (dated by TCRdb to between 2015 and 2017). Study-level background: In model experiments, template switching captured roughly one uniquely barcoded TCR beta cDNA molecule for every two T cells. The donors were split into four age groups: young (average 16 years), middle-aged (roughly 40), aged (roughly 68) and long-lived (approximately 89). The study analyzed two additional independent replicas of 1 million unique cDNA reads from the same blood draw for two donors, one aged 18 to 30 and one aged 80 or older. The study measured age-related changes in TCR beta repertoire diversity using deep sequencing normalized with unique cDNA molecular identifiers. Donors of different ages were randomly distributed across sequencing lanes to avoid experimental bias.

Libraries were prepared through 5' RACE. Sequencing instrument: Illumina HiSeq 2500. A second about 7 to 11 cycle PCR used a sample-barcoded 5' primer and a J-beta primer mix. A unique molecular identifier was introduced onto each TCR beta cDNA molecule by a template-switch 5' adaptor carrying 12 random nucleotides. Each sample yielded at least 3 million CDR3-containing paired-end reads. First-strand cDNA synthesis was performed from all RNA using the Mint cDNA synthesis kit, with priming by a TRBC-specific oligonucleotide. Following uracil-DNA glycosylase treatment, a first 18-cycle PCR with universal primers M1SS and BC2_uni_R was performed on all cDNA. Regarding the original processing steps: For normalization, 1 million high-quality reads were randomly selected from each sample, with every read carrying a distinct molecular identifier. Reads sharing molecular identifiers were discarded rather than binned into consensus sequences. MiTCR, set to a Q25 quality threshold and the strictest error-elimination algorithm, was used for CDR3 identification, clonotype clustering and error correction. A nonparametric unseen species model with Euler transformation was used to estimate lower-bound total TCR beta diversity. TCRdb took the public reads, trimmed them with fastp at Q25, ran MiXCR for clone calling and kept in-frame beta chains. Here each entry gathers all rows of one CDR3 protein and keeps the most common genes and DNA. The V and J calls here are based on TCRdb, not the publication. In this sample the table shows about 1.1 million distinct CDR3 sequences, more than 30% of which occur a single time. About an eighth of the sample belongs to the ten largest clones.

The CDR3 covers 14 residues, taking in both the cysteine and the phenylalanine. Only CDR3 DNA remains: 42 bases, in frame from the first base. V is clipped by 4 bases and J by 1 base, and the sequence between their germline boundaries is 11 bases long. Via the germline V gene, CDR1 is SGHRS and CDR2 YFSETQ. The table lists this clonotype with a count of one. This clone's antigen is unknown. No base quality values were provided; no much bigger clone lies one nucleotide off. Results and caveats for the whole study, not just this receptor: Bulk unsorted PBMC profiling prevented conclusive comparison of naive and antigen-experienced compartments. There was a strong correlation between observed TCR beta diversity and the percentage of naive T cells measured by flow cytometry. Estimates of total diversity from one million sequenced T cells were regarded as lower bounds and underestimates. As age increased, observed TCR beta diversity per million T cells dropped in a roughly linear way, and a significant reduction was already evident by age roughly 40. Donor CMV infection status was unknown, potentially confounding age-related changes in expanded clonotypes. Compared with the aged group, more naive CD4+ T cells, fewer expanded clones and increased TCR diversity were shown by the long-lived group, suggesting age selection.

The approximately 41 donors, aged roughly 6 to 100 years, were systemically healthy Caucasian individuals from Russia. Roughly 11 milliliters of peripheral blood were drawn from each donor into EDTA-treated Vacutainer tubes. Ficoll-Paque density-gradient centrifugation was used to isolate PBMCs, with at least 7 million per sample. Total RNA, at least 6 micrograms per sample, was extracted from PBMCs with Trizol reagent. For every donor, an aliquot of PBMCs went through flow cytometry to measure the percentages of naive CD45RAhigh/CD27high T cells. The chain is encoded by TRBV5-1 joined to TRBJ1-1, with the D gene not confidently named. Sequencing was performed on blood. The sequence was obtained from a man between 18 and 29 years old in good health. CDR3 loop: CASSVAFPNTEAFF. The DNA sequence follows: TGCGCCAGCAGCGTGGCGTTTCCGAACACTGAAGCTTTCTTT.